This entry is about one T cell receptor beta chain. These data are taken from a study of blood T cell repertoires in COVID-19. Overall study context: Acute and convalescent COVID-19 specimens originated in the United States, Italy and Spain.

The V and J ends lost 4 bases and 7 bases respectively, with 20 bases between them. Germline V CDR1 and CDR2: SGHRS, YFSETQ. The CDR3 is made up of 15 amino acids. This table comes from immunoSEQ multiplex PCR, and its TCRdb copy is limited to in-frame clones, with some not included. The table lists tens of thousands of clones, about 80% of them singletons. The chain has TRBV5-1 and TRBJ1-1; D may be TRBD1 (5 bases). Source material: peripheral blood. The TCR comes from a human donor in a cohort sampled during active COVID-19. CDR3 sequence: CASSTEGTRSYEAFF. The CDR3 nucleotides are TGCGCCAGCAGCACTGAAGGGACTAGATCGTATGAAGCTTTCTTT. Full variable domain (rest looked up from reference TRBV5-1 and TRBJ1-1): KAGVTQTPRYLIKTRGQQVTLSCSPISGHRSVSWYQQTPGQGLQFLFEYFSETQRNKGNFPGRFSGRQFSNSRSEMNVSTLELGDSALYLCASSTEGTRSYEAFFGQGTRLTVV.